A single sample is the source of the 3 T cell receptor beta chains below, sequenced in a study of T cell responses to AZD1222 COVID-19 vaccine. Clones were sequenced by immunoSEQ multiplex PCR, and TCRdb holds only the in-frame ones, with some missing. The data show roughly 140,000 clones, 91% seen once. The sample here was peripheral blood, taken on day 0 of AZD1222 vaccination. These receptors were obtained from an adult in good health.

CDR3 bases: TGCGCCAGCAGCCTGGGGGCTAGCGGGGGAGAGACCCAGTACTTC. It specifies CASSLGASGGETQYF. The chain has TRBV5-1 and TRBJ2-5, with TRBD2 matching 10 bases. V was clipped by 4 bases and J by 4 bases; unmatched bases: 7. The V gene's germline CDR1 is SGHRS and CDR2 YFSETQ. There are 15 residues in the CDR3.

This clone has just a few counts. The gene calls are TRBV5-4 and TRBJ2-2; D is unclear. The CDR3 has 16 residues. Germline V lookup: CDR1 SGHNT, CDR2 YYREEE (reference sequence). Trimming pared 2 bases from V and 1 base from J, leaving 12 bases between. This CDR3 is CASSLSGRQNTGELFF. The CDR3 DNA reads TGTGCCAGCAGCTTATCGGGCAGACAGAACACCGGGGAGCTGTTTTTT. Complete variable domain (other parts from reference TRBV5-4 and TRBJ2-2): ETGVTQSPTHLIKTRGQQVTLRCSSQSGHNTVSWYQQALGQGPQFIFQYYREEENGRGNFPPRFSGLQFPNYSSELNVNALELDDSALYLCASSLSGRQNTGELFFGEGSRLTVL.

CDR3 bases: TGTGCCAGCTCACGACGTACTAGCGGCCCAGATACGCAGTATTTT. Amino acid sequence: CASSRRTSGPDTQYF. The rearrangement uses TRBV18 and TRBJ2-3, with TRBD2 matching over 8 bases. CDR3 length: 15 residues. Germline CDR1 reads KGHSH; CDR2 reads LQKENI. J lost 4 bases, V lost 4 bases, and 7 bases had no gene match.